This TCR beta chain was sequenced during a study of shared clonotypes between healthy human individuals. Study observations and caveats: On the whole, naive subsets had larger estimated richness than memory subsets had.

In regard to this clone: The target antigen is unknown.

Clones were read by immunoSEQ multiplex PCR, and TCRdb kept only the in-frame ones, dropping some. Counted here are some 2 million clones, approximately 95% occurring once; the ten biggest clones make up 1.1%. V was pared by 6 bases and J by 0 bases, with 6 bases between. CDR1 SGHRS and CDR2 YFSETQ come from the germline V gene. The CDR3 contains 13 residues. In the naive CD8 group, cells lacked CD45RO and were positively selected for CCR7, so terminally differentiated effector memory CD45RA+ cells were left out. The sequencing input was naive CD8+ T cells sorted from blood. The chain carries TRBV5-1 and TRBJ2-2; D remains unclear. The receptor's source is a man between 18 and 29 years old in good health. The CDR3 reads CASTDANTGELFF. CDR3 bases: TGCGCCAGCACTGACGCGAACACCGGGGAGCTGTTTTTT.